The text below deals with one T cell receptor (beta chain). Enrolled during active infection, Seattle patients were then followed longitudinally. The assay was immunoSEQ multiplex PCR, and TCRdb's table has in-frame clones only and misses some. The repertoire holds 140,000 to 150,000 clones, with approximately 85% as singletons. The data are from a study of blood T cell repertoires in COVID-19. Study context: PBMCs, B-cell-depleted T cells, or T cells were the source of the cDNA or gDNA that made up the material.

V was pared by 9 bases and J by 5 bases, with 10 bases between. CDR3 length: 12 residues. The germline gives CDR1 KGHDR, CDR2 SFDVKD. This TCR was recovered from an older woman with COVID-19, enrolled during active disease. Sequencing used peripheral blood. The chain combines TRBV24-1 with TRBJ2-1; tentative D call: TRBD2 (6 bases). The CDR3 protein is CATSRGNNEQFF. CDR3 DNA sequence: TGTGCCACCTCCCGGGGGAACAATGAGCAGTTCTTC.